One and the same sample provided the 22 T cell receptor beta chains below, sequenced in a study of T cell repertoires in cytomegalovirus infection. Which antigens these TCRs recognize remains unknown. TCRdb re-analysed the reads in MiXCR, keeping a single row per CDR3 protein. The sample has roughly 570,000 distinct CDR3 sequences, 40% seen once. The source was cultured PBMCs, collected from culture after CMV antigen stimulation. These receptors were collected from a human donor in good health (CMV status not recorded). Some clones in this sample may be carry-over from other donors' samples.

This rearrangement joins TRBV7-2 to TRBJ2-4; 12 positions match TRBD1. The CDR3 is 16 amino acids. The V gene end was trimmed by 5 bases and the J gene end by 6 bases; junction bases not matched to a gene: 8. Germline V CDR1 and CDR2: SGHTA, FQGNSA. The CDR3 region is CASSQQAGQGANIQYF. The CDR3 region has the DNA TGTGCCAGCAGCCAACAGGCGGGACAGGGGGCAAACATTCAGTACTTC. The full variable domain, with the rest looked up from reference TRBV7-2 and TRBJ2-4, is GAGVSQSPSNKVTEKGKDVELRCDPISGHTALYWYRQSLGQGLEFLIYFQGNSAPDKSGLPSDRFSAERTGGSVSTLTIQRTQQEDSAVYLCASSQQAGQGANIQYFGAGTRLSVL.

The chain recombines TRBV6-2 or TRBV6-3 with TRBJ2-4; D perhaps matches TRBD2 (6 bases). This CDR3 is built from 17 residues. Germline V lookup: CDR1 MNHEY, CDR2 SVGEGT. Trimming left V 6 bases short and J 2 bases short, with 20 bases between. CDR3 residues: CASRGSPAGKTKNIQYF. CDR3 bases: TGTGCCAGCAGAGGGTCCCCTGCGGGAAAAACCAAAAACATTCAGTACTTC.

The chain couples TRBV28 to TRBJ2-1, with 12 bases fitting TRBD2. Losses at the gene ends were 4 bases for V and 6 bases for J; bases not matched to a gene: 7. Germline CDR1 is MDHEN and CDR2 is SYDVKM. CDR3 length: 16 amino acids. CDR3 DNA sequence: TGTGCCAGCAGTTCCCCTAGCGGGGGGGCCCTCAATGAGCAGTTCTTC. Its translation is CASSSPSGGALNEQFF.

V and J are TRBV4-2 and TRBJ2-7; 9 bases are a match to TRBD2. Germline CDR1 LGHNA, CDR2 YNFKEQ. The CDR3 has 20 residues. The trim removed 0 bases at V and 3 bases at J, leaving 18 bases unmatched. CDR3 protein: CASSQDWAARRAGGGYEQYF. In DNA, the CDR3 is TGTGCCAGCAGCCAAGATTGGGCGGCTAGGCGAGCGGGGGGTGGCTACGAGCAGTACTTC.

J is TRBJ2-3 and V is TRBV12-3 or TRBV12-4; TRBD1 matches 7 bases. The V gene end was trimmed by 6 bases and the J gene end by 2 bases; junction bases not matched to a gene: 8. There are 15 residues in the CDR3. The CDR3 DNA reads as TGTGCCAGCAGCCAGACAGGGACCAACACAGATACGCAGTATTTT. Its protein is CASSQTGTNTDTQYF.

The rearrangement links TRBV6-5 to TRBJ2-7, with D possibly being TRBD2 (6 bases). There are 13 residues in the CDR3. CDR1 and CDR2 from the germline V gene are MNHEY and SVGAGI. V lost 6 bases and J 3 bases, leaving 12 bases between the germline ends. CDR3 region: CASRGSSVYEQYF. The CDR3 bases are TGTGCCAGCAGGGGGTCTAGCGTCTACGAGCAGTACTTC.

V is TRBV2 and J is TRBJ2-5, with D possibly TRBD2 on 6 matching bases. CDR3 size: 14 residues. Germline CDR1 is SNHLY and CDR2 is FYNNEI. V lost 8 bases to trimming and J lost 2 bases, with 15 bases between them. The chain's CDR3 is CASFAPGLQETQYF. DNA for the CDR3: TGTGCCAGCTTTGCCCCGGGACTTCAAGAGACCCAGTACTTC. Full variable domain (missing parts from reference TRBV2 and TRBJ2-5): EPEVTQTPSHQVTQMGQEVILRCVPISNHLYFYWYRQILGQKVEFLVSFYNNEISEKSEIFDDQFSVERPDGSNFTLKIRSTKLEDSAMYFCASFAPGLQETQYFGPGTRLLVL.

This clonotype was counted only a few times. The chain employs TRBV20-1 and TRBJ1-4; no clear D gene. Trimming removed 0 bases at V and 8 bases at J, with 13 bases between. CDR1 and CDR2 from the germline V gene are DFQATT and SNEGSKA (reference sequence). The CDR3 loop spans 14 amino acids. The CDR3 region is CSARDMKGSEKLFF. For the CDR3, the DNA is TGCAGTGCTAGAGATATGAAGGGATCCGAAAAACTGTTTTTT.

The CDR3 sequence: CSARDLTRGGYNEQFF. The CDR3 coding sequence is TGCAGTGCTAGAGATCTAACTAGAGGAGGTTACAATGAGCAGTTCTTC. The chain recombines TRBV20-1 with TRBJ2-1, with D perhaps matching TRBD2 (5 bases). This CDR3 has 16 residues. Trimming stripped 0 bases from V and 4 bases from J, with 16 bases between. CDR1 is DFQATT, CDR2 SNEGSKA, per germline (reference sequence).

The chain has TRBV4-1 and TRBJ2-7; D might be TRBD1 (6 bases). Trimming pared 0 bases from V and 0 bases from J, leaving 9 bases between. CDR3 size: 15 residues. The germline CDR1 and CDR2 sequences are MGHRA and YSYEKL. CDR3 DNA sequence: TGCGCCAGCAGCCAAGAGGGACAAAACTCCTACGAGCAGTACTTC. Residues: CASSQEGQNSYEQYF.

This clonotype was counted only a few times. V and J are TRBV7-2 and TRBJ2-6; unclear D gene. The CDR3 is made up of 18 amino acids. V lost 1 base to trimming and J lost 2 bases, with 15 bases between them. CDR1 is SGHTA and CDR2 is FQGNSA in the germline V gene. CDR3 in amino acids: CASSLDRNLQAGANVLTF. CDR3 in DNA: TGTGCCAGCAGCTTAGATAGGAACCTTCAGGCTGGGGCCAACGTCCTGACTTTC.

The sample holds one count of this clonotype. Possible read error: a much larger clone is one base away. This CDR3 is missing its conserved last phenylalanine or tryptophan, likely due to a read error. This chain connects TRBV7-2 to TRBJ2-5, with D possibly being TRBD1 (5 bases). Germline CDR1 is SGHTA and CDR2 is FQGNSA. There are 14 residues in the CDR3. V lost 5 bases and J lost 1, with 11 bases in between. The DNA of the CDR3 is TGTGCCAGCAGCCCAAGGGGCCCCCAAGAGACCCAGTACGTC. Protein product: CASSPRGPQETQYV.

This clonotype was seen more than once but under ten times. The chain employs TRBV7-9 and TRBJ1-4; D not resolved. Germline V gene data show CDR1 as SEHNR and CDR2 as FQNEAQ (reference sequence). The CDR3 sequence is 15 residues long. The V gene lost 4 bases and the J gene lost 3 bases, with 12 bases spanning the gap. DNA for the CDR3: TGTGCCAGCAGCTACCCTCGCGGTCCTAATGAAAAACTGTTTTTT. Protein sequence: CASSYPRGPNEKLFF. Looking up the rest from reference TRBV7-9 and TRBJ1-4 gives the full variable domain: DTGVSQNPRHKITKRGQNVTFRCDPISEHNRLYWYRQTLGQGPEFLTYFQNEAQLEKSRLLSDRFSAERPKGSFSTLEIQRTEQGDSAMYLCASSYPRGPNEKLFFGSGTQLSVL.

The rearrangement joins TRBV6-7 to TRBJ2-5; perhaps TRBD2 as D (5 bases). TRBV6-7 is marked as an open reading frame, function uncertain. The CDR3 has 14 residues. With 8 bases removed from V and 7 bases from J, the gap between germline ends came to 20 bases. CDR3 protein: CASFSMTLRGTQYF. DNA for the CDR3: TGTGCCAGCTTCTCGATGACCCTCCGGGGGACCCAGTACTTC.

This chain joins TRBV10-3 and TRBJ2-1, with TRBD2 matching 8 bases. This CDR3 contains 16 residues. V lost 7 bases to trimming and J lost 5 bases; unmatched junction nucleotides: 13. Germline CDR1 reads ENHRY; CDR2 reads SYGVKD. The CDR3 DNA is TGTGCCATCAAGGAGCAGGGTCTAGCGGGTAACAATGAGCAGTTCTTC. It encodes CAIKEQGLAGNNEQFF.

This sequence joins TRBV7-8 and TRBJ2-3; 8 bases line up with TRBD2. The CDR3 contains 19 residues. V lost 6 bases and J lost 3; bases outside the gene matches: 20. CDR1 and CDR2 (germline): SGHVS, FQNEAQ. CDR3 sequence (DNA): TGTGCCAGCAGTCCGGGTCTAGCGGGCTTTCATCGAGAGACAGATACGCAGTATTTT. It translates to CASSPGLAGFHRETDTQYF.

The chain is built from TRBV25-1 and TRBJ2-2; 7 bases are shared with TRBD1. The CDR3 extends over 15 amino acids. CDR1 is MGHDK, CDR2 SYGVNS, per germline. Germline trimming cut 3 bases from V and 4 bases from J; bases unmatched to any gene: 5. CDR3 in DNA: TGTGCCAGCAGTGACCCTGGGACAGTCACCGGGGAGCTGTTTTTT. Translating gives CASSDPGTVTGELFF.

The rearrangement joins TRBV7-2 to TRBJ2-3; a possible D gene is TRBD2 (5 bases). In germline, CDR1 is SGHTA, CDR2 FQGNSA. The ends were cut back, 7 bases at V and 6 bases at J, with 20 bases in the middle. There are 15 residues in the CDR3. The CDR3, as DNA: TGTGCCAGCAAACTCAACCCCCTGGGCGGGGATACGCAGTATTTT. It is translated as CASKLNPLGGDTQYF. Based on the CDR3 plus reference TRBV7-2 and TRBJ2-3, the full variable domain is GAGVSQSPSNKVTEKGKDVELRCDPISGHTALYWYRQSLGQGLEFLIYFQGNSAPDKSGLPSDRFSAERTGGSVSTLTIQRTQQEDSAVYLCASKLNPLGGDTQYFGPGTRLTVL.

This rearrangement joins TRBV11-1 to TRBJ2-7, with 9 nucleotides matching TRBD1. Per germline, CDR1 SGHAT and CDR2 FQDESV (reference sequence). V dropped 3 bases and J dropped 2; count of bases not matched to a gene: 5. The CDR3 runs to 15 residues. Here the CDR3 reads CASSLLRTGAYEQYF. The CDR3 region has the DNA TGTGCCAGCAGCTTGCTGAGGACAGGGGCCTACGAGCAGTACTTC.

The genes are TRBV7-9 and TRBJ2-7; 8 bases line up with TRBD1. CDR1 and CDR2 from the germline V gene are SEHNR and FQNEAQ (reference sequence). CDR3 size: 15 residues. The trim removed 3 bases at V and 3 bases at J, leaving 7 bases unmatched. CDR3 nucleotides: TGTGCCAGCAGCTTGGAGAGCAGGGGGCTCTACGAGCAGTACTTC. It encodes CASSLESRGLYEQYF.

V is TRBV27 and J is TRBJ2-7, with TRBD1 matching over 8 bases. This CDR3 has 15 residues. J was trimmed by 3 bases and V by 8 bases; bases with no gene match: 12. Germline loops: CDR1 MNHEY, CDR2 SMNVEV (reference sequence). CDR3 in amino acids: CASQPPGTGSYEQYF. For the CDR3, the DNA is TGTGCCAGCCAACCCCCCGGGACAGGAAGCTACGAGCAGTACTTC.

The chain has TRBV5-4 and TRBJ2-1; perhaps TRBD1 as D (5 bases). Germline lookup yields CDR1 SGHNT and CDR2 YYREEE (reference sequence). The CDR3 runs 15 residues. V dropped 3 bases and J dropped 0 bases, with 10 bases sitting between them. Here the CDR3 DNA reads TGTGCCAGCAGCTCCCTGACAGCCTCCTACAATGAGCAGTTCTTC. It is translated as CASSSLTASYNEQFF.